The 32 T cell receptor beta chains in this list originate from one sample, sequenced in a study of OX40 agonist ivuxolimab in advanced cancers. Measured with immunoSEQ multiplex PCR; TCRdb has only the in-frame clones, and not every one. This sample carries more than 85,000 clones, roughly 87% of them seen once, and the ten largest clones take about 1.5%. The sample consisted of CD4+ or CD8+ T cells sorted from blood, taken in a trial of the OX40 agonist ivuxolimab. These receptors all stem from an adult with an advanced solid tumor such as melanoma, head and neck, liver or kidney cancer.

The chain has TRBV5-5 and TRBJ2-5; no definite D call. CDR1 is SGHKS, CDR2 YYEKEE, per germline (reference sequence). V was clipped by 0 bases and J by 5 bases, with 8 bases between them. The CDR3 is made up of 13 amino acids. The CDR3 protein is CASSLGPLETQYF. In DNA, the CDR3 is TGTGCCAGCAGCTTGGGACCGCTGGAGACCCAGTACTTC.

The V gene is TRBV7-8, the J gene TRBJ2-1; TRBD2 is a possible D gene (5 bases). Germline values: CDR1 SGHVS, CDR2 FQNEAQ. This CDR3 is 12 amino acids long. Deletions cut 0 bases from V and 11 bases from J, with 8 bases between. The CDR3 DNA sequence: TGTGCCAGCAGCTTAGCGGGAGCGAAGCAGTTCTTC. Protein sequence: CASSLAGAKQFF.

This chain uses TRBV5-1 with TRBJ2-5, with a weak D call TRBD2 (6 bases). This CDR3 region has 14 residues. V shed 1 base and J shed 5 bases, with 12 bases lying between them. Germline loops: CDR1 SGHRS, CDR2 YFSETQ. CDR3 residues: CASSLLRGSETQYF. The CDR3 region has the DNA TGCGCCAGCAGCTTGCTGCGGGGAAGCGAGACCCAGTACTTC. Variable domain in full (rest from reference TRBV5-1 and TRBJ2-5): KAGVTQTPRYLIKTRGQQVTLSCSPISGHRSVSWYQQTPGQGLQFLFEYFSETQRNKGNFPGRFSGRQFSNSRSEMNVSTLELGDSALYLCASSLLRGSETQYFGPGTRLLVL.

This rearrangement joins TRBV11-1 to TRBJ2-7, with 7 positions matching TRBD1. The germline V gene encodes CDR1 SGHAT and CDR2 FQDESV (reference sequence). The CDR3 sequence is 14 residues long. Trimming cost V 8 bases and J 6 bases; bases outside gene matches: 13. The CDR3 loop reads CASVRSTGAGEQYF. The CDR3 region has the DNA TGTGCCAGCGTCCGATCTACAGGGGCGGGCGAGCAGTACTTC.

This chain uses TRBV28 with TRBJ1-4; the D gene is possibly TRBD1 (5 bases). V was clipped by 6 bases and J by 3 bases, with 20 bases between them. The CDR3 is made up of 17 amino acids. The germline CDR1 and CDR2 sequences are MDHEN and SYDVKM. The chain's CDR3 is CASSPPRGYGANEKLFF. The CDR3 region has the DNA TGTGCCAGCAGCCCCCCTCGGGGGTACGGGGCTAATGAAAAACTGTTTTTT. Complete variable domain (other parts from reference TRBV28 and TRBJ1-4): DVKVTQSSRYLVKRTGEKVFLECVQDMDHENMFWYRQDPGLGLRLIYFSYDVKMKEKGDIPEGYSVSREKKERFSLILESASTNQTSMYLCASSPPRGYGANEKLFFGSGTQLSVL.

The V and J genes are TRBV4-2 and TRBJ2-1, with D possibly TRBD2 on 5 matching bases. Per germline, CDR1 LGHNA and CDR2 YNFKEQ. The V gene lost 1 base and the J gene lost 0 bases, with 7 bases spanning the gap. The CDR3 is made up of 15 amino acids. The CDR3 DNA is TGTGCCAGCAGCCAAGCTAGCCGCTCCTACAATGAGCAGTTCTTC. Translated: CASSQASRSYNEQFF.

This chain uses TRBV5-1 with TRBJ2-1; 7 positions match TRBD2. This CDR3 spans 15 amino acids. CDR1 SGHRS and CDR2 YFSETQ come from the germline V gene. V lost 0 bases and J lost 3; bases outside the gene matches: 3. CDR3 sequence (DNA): TGCGCCAGCAGCTTGGCCGGGGGGAACTACAATGAGCAGTTCTTC. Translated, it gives CASSLAGGNYNEQFF.

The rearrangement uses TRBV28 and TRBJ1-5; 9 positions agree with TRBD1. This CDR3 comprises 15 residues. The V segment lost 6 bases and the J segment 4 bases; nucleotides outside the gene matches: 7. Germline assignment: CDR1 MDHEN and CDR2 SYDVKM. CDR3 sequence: CASRKQGAGNQPQHF. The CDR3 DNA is TGTGCCAGCAGAAAACAGGGGGCTGGTAATCAGCCCCAGCATTTT.

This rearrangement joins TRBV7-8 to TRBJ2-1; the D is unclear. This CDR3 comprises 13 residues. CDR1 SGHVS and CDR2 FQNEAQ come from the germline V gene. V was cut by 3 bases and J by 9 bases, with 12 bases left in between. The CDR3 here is CASSLNSLLEQFF. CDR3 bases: TGTGCCAGCAGCTTGAACTCCCTCCTTGAGCAGTTCTTC.

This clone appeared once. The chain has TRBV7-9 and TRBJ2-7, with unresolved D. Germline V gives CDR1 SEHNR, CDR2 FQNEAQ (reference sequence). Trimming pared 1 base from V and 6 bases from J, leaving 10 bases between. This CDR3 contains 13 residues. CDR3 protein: CASSLGVVGEQYF. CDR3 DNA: TGTGCCAGCAGCTTAGGGGTAGTAGGCGAGCAGTACTTC.

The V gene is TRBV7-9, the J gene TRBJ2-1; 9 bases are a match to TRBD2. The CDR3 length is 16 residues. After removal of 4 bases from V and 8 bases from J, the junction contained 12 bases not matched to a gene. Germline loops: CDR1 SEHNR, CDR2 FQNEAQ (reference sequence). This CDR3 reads CASSSLAGVMGDEQFF. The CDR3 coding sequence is TGTGCCAGCAGCTCCTTAGCGGGAGTGATGGGAGATGAGCAGTTCTTC.

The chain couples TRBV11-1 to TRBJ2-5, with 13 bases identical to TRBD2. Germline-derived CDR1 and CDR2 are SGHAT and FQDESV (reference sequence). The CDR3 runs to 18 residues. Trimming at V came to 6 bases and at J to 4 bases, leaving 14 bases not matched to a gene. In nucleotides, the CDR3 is TGTGCCAGCAGAACTACCGGGACTAGCGGGACCCCTCCAGAGACCCAGTACTTC. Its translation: CASRTTGTSGTPPETQYF.

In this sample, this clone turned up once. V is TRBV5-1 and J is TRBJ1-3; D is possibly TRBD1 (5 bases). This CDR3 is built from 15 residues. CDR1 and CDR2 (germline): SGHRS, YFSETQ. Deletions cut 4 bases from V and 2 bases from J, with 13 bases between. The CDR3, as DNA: TGCGCCAGCAGCCGGGACCAGGGACCTGGAAACACCATATATTTT. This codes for CASSRDQGPGNTIYF.

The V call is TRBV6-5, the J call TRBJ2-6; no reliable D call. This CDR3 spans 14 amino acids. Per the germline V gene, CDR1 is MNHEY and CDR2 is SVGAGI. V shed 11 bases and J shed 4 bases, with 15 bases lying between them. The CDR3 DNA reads TGTGCCGGCAAGCCTTCCTCAGGGGCCAACGTCCTGACTTTC. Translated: CAGKPSSGANVLTF.

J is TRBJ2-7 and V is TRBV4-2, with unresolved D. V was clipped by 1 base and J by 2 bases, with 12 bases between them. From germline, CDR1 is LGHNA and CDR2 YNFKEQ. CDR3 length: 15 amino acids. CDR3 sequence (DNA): TGTGCCAGCAGCCAAGGGTTCCGGGCCCCCTACGAGCAGTACTTC. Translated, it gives CASSQGFRAPYEQYF.

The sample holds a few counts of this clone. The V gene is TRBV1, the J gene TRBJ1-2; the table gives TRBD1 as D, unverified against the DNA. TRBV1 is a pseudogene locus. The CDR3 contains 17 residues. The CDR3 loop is CTSSQDRRQGELDGYTF. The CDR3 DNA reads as TGCACCAGCAGCCAAGATCGACGGCAGGGGGAATTGGATGGCTACACCTTC.

The CDR3 loop is CSVGGGTGGQNEQFF. CDR3 nucleotides: TGCAGCGTTGGAGGGGGGACAGGGGGCCAAAATGAGCAGTTCTTC. V usage is TRBV29-1 and J usage is TRBJ2-1; 12 bases are a match to TRBD1. V lost 4 bases and J lost 7; bases outside the gene matches: 8. Germline V gene lookup returns CDR1 SQVTM and CDR2 ANQGSEA. The CDR3 covers 15 residues.

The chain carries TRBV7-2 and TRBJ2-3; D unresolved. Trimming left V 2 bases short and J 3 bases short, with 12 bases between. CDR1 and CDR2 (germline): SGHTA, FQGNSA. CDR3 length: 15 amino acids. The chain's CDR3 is CASSLLRAETDTQYF. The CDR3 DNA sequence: TGTGCCAGCAGCTTACTCCGAGCAGAAACAGATACGCAGTATTTT.

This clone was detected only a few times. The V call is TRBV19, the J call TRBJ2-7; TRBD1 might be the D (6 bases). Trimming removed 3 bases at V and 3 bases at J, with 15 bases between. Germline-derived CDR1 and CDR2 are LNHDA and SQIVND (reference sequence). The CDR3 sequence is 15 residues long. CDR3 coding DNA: TGTGCCAGTAGTATCCGCCCACAGGGTAGCTACGAGCAGTACTTC. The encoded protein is CASSIRPQGSYEQYF.

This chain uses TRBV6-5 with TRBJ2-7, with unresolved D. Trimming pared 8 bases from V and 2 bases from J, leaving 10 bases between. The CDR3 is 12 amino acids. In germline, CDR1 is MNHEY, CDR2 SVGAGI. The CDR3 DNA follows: TGTGCCAGCGCCCGCCTAGCCTACGAGCAGTACTTC. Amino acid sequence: CASARLAYEQYF.

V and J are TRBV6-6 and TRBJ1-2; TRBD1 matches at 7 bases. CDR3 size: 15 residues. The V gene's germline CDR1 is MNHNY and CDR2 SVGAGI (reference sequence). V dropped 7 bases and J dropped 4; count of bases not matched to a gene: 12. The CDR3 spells CASNSHRGSLYGYTF. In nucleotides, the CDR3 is TGTGCCAGCAACTCCCACAGGGGATCTCTCTATGGCTACACCTTC.

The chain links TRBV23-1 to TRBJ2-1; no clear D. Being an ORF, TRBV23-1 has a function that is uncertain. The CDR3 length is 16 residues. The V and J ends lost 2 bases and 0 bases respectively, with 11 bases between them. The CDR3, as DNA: TGCGCCAGCAGTCAACCCACCGAGAGCTCCTACAATGAGCAGTTCTTC. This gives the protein CASSQPTESSYNEQFF.

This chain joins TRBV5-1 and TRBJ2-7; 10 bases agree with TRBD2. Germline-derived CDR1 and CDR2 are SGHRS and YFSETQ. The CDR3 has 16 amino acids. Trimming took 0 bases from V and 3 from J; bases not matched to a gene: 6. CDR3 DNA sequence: TGCGCCAGCAGCTTGGGGCCACTAGCGGGAAACTACGAGCAGTACTTC. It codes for CASSLGPLAGNYEQYF.

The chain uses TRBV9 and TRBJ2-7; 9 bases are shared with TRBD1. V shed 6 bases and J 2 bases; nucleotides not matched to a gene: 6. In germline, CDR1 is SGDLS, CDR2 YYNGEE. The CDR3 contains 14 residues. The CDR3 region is CASNPGQGPYEQYF. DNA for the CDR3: TGTGCCAGCAACCCGGGACAGGGACCCTACGAGCAGTACTTC.

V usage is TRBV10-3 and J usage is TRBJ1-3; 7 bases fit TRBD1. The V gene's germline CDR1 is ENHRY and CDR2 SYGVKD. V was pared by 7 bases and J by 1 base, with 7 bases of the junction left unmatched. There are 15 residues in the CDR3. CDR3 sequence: CAITWDRASGNTIYF. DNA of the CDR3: TGTGCCATCACCTGGGACAGAGCTTCTGGAAACACCATATATTTT.

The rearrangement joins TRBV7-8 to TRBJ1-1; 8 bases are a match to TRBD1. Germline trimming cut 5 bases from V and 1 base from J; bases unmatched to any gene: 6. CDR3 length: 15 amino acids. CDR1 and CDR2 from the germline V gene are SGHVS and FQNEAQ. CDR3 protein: CASSLRQGSNTEAFF. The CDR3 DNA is TGTGCCAGCAGCCTAAGACAGGGGTCGAACACTGAAGCTTTCTTT. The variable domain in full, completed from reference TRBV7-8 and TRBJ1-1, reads GAGVSQSPRYKVAKRGQDVALRCDPISGHVSLFWYQQALGQGPEFLTYFQNEAQLDKSGLPSDRFFAERPEGSVSTLKIQRTQQEDSAVYLCASSLRQGSNTEAFFGQGTRLTVV.

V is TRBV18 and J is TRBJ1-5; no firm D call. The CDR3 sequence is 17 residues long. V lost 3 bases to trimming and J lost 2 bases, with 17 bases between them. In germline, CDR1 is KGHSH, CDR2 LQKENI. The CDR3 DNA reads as TGTGCCAGCTCACCCGCACTACCACGGCATGGCAATCAGCCCCAGCATTTT. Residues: CASSPALPRHGNQPQHF.

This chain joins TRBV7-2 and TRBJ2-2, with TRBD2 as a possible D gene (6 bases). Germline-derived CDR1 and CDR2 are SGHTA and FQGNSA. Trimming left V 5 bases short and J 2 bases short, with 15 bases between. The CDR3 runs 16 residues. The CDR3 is CASSPSGGINTGELFF. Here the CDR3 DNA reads TGTGCCAGCAGCCCCAGCGGCGGGATTAACACCGGGGAGCTGTTTTTT.

This CDR3 reads CASSYGQGLSNEQFF. CDR3 DNA sequence: TGTGCCAGCAGCTACGGACAGGGGCTTAGCAATGAGCAGTTCTTC. This sequence joins TRBV6-1 and TRBJ2-1; TRBD1 aligns across 9 bases. With 6 bases clipped from V and 6 bases from J, the junction kept 9 bases outside the gene matches. Per the germline V gene, CDR1 is MNHNS and CDR2 is SASEGT. This CDR3 is 15 amino acids long.

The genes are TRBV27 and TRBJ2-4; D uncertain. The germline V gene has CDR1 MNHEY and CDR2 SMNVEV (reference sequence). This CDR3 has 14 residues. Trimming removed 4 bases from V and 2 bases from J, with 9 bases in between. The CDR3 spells CASSWRDPKNIQYF. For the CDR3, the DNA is TGTGCCAGCAGTTGGCGAGATCCCAAAAACATTCAGTACTTC.

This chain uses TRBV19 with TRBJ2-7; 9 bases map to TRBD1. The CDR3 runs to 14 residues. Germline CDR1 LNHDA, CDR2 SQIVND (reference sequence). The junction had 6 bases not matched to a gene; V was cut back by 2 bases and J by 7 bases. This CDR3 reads CASSIRRTGDEQYF. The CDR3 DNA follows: TGTGCCAGTAGTATAAGACGGACAGGGGATGAGCAGTACTTC.

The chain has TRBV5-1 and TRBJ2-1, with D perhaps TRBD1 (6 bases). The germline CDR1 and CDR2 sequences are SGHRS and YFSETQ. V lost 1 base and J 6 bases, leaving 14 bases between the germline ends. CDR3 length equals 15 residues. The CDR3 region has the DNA TGCGCCAGCAGCTTGATCAGAGGACAGCGCAATGAGCAGTTCTTC. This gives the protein CASSLIRGQRNEQFF.